These T cell receptor beta chains were read from a single sample in a study of cytomegalovirus exposure and HLA in healthy donors. Libraries were prepared by immunoSEQ multiplex PCR; TCRdb keeps only in-frame clonotypes and omits some of them. The sample holds more than 85,000 clones; under 90% are singletons and the top ten take less than 2.5%. Sequencing was done on a sample of PBMCs. The source is a woman younger than 45 in good health and CMV-seronegative. Both conserved end residues are part of each CDR3. A D gene is named only where the DNA matches it firmly. Clone size, where shown, is once, few, many, or a class for clones that have expanded.

-,-,TRBV27,TRBJ2-1,TGTGCCAGCAGTTTTCATGCCGGGACTCCGGAGTTCTTC,CASSFHAGTPEFF
-,TRBD1,TRBV28,TRBJ1-5,TGTGCCATCGCTCCCCGGGACAGGGGCAATCAGCCCCAGCATTTT,CAIAPRDRGNQPQHF
-,TRBD1,TRBV30,TRBJ2-2,TGTGCCTGGAGTGGGGCTCCGGGACAGGGAATGGGCGGGGAGCTGTTTTTT,CAWSGAPGQGMGGELFF
-,TRBD2,TRBV5-1,TRBJ2-7,TGCGCCAGCAGCCCAGGCTGGACTAGCGGTGCCTACGAGCAGTACTTC,CASSPGWTSGAYEQYF
-,TRBD1,TRBV27,TRBJ1-5,TGTGCCAGCAGCCCCGGGACAGGGAAACGTCAGCCCCAGCATTTT,CASSPGTGKRQPQHF
-,-,TRBV14,TRBJ2-7,TGTGCCAGCAGCCAAAGATCAGCGCAGCAGTACTTC,CASSQRSAQQYF
-,-,TRBV9,TRBJ1-3,TGTGCCAGCAGCGTAGATTCCTCCGGTGGAAACACCATATATTTT,CASSVDSSGGNTIYF
-,-,TRBV7-8,TRBJ2-2,TGTGCCAGCAGCTTCGGTCGCGGCGCGAACACCGGGGAGCTGTTTTTT,CASSFGRGANTGELFF
once,TRBD2,TRBV28,TRBJ2-4,TGTGCCAGCCACGCTGGGACTAGCAGAAACATTCAGTACTTC,CASHAGTSRNIQYF
-,TRBD2,TRBV9,TRBJ2-3,TGTGCCAGCAGCGTAGCCCTAGGTGGGACTAGCGGGAGTACAGATACGCAGTATTTT,CASSVALGGTSGSTDTQYF
-,TRBD1,TRBV2,TRBJ1-2,TGTGCCAGCAGCCCAACCAGAACAGGGGATGGCTACACCTTC,CASSPTRTGDGYTF
-,-,TRBV2,TRBJ1-2,TGTGCCAGCACCCCGGGACTTTCCAACTATGGCTACACCTTC,CASTPGLSNYGYTF
-,TRBD2,TRBV7-9,TRBJ2-7,TGTGCCAGCAGCTTAAATTTGGGACTAGCGGAGAGGGACGAGCAGTACTTC,CASSLNLGLAERDEQYF
-,-,TRBV7-8,TRBJ2-2,TGTGCCAGCAGCTTAGCGACAGAGTCGAGGGAGCTGTTTTTT,CASSLATESRELFF
-,TRBD1,TRBV4-1,TRBJ2-1,TGCGCCAGCAACCCGGCAAGGCAGGGGGCGAATGAGCAGTTCTTC,CASNPARQGANEQFF
-,TRBD2,TRBV28,TRBJ2-1,TGTGCCAGCAGGGGACTAGCGCCAAGCTCCTACAATGAGCAGTTCTTC,CASRGLAPSSYNEQFF
-,TRBD2,TRBV15,TRBJ2-2,TGTGCCACCAGCGATGGACTAGCGGCGAACACCGGGGAGCTGTTTTTT,CATSDGLAANTGELFF
-,-,TRBV5-1,TRBJ1-4,TGCGCCAGCAGCTTGGGAGGCGGAGGGGCTAATGAAAAACTGTTTTTT,CASSLGGGGANEKLFF
-,TRBD1,TRBV9,TRBJ1-2,TGTGCCAGCAGGCCGGGACAGGGAGGATTCGGCTACACCTTC,CASRPGQGGFGYTF
-,-,TRBV7-2,TRBJ1-5,TGTGCCAGCAGCTTAGCGGTATCTGGCCAGCCCCAGCATTTT,CASSLAVSGQPQHF
-,-,TRBV6-1,TRBJ1-1,TGTGCCAGTTACCCGACGGGCACTGAAGCTTTCTTT,CASYPTGTEAFF
-,TRBD1,TRBV29-1,TRBJ2-4,TGCAGCGTTGCAGGGGGAAGGAACATTCAGTACTTC,CSVAGGRNIQYF
-,TRBD2,TRBV4-2,TRBJ2-7,TGTGCCAGCAGCCAAGATTGGGCTAGCGGGAGCCACGACCAGTACTTC,CASSQDWASGSHDQYF
-,TRBD2,TRBV4-3,TRBJ2-5,TGCGCCAGCAGCCAACGTTTTCGCCCTCGGGAGGGGGAGACCCAGTACTTC,CASSQRFRPREGETQYF
-,TRBD2,TRBV29-1,TRBJ2-7,TGCAGCGTTGCCAGACTAGCGGGAACCTACGAGCAGTACTTC,CSVARLAGTYEQYF
few,TRBD1,TRBV6-1,TRBJ1-2,TGTGCCAGCAGTGAAATGAGGAGGGGACAGGGCTACACCTTC,CASSEMRRGQGYTF
-,TRBD2,TRBV7-2,TRBJ2-3,TGTGCCAGCAGCTTAAACGGACTAGCGGGGGCCGGGGGGCAGTATTTT,CASSLNGLAGAGGQYF
-,-,TRBV6-1,TRBJ2-3,TGTGCCAGCAGTGTCGGGGGGCTGGCAGATACGCAGTATTTT,CASSVGGLADTQYF
-,-,TRBV6-5,TRBJ1-5,TGTGCCAGCAGTGAGGGGACTCGGCCCCAGCATTTT,CASSEGTRPQHF
-,-,TRBV2,TRBJ2-7,TGTGCCAGCACGAGAGACTCCTACGAGCAGTACTTC,CASTRDSYEQYF
-,-,TRBV27,TRBJ1-5,TGTGCCAGCAGTGGTCTCCCAGGGCAGCCCCAGCATTTT,CASSGLPGQPQHF
-,-,TRBV27,TRBJ1-6,TGTGCCAGCAGTCCGCGGGGGGGGCGCAATTCACCCCTCCACTTT,CASSPRGGRNSPLHF
-,TRBD1,TRBV5-1,TRBJ2-7,TGCGCCAGCAGCCCCGGGACAGGGGAAACCTACGAGCAGTACTTC,CASSPGTGETYEQYF
-,-,TRBV7-6,TRBJ2-1,TGTGCCAGCAGCCCCAGGTGGCTAGCCGAGGTCAATGAGCAGTTCTTC,CASSPRWLAEVNEQFF
-,-,TRBV7-9,TRBJ1-4,TGTGCCAGCAGCTCCTCGGCGCGCGGAGGCCTAGTAGCAAAACTGTTTTTT,CASSSSARGGLVAKLFF
-,TRBD2,TRBV4-1,TRBJ2-1,TGCGCCAGCAGGGGGAGGGGCAATGAGCAGTTCTTC,CASRGRGNEQFF
-,-,TRBV19,TRBJ1-2,TGTGCCAGTAGTATGGGCCCTCGCCAGGGCTACACCTTC,CASSMGPRQGYTF
-,TRBD1,TRBV5-8,TRBJ2-3,TGTGCCAGCAGCTACCAGGGGGCCGCGGGAGATACGCAGTATTTT,CASSYQGAAGDTQYF
-,TRBD2,TRBV6-5,TRBJ2-5,TGTGCCAGCAGTTACACCAGGACTAGCGGGAGAGAGACCCAGTACTTC,CASSYTRTSGRETQYF
-,TRBD1,TRBV27,TRBJ1-1,TGTGCCAGCACCCGGGACAGGGGGCGAGGTGAAGCTTTCTTT,CASTRDRGRGEAFF
-,TRBD1,TRBV27,TRBJ2-2,TGTGCCAGCAGGGAGACAGGGGCCGGGGAGCTGTTTTTT,CASRETGAGELFF
-,-,TRBV18,TRBJ1-2,TGTGCCAGCTCACTGGGGGGACCGCCCTATGGCTACACCTTC,CASSLGGPPYGYTF
-,TRBD2,TRBV6-6,TRBJ2-2,TGTGCCAGCAGTTACGGACTAGCCGTGAACACCGGGGAGCTGTTTTTT,CASSYGLAVNTGELFF
-,-,TRBV11-2,TRBJ2-2,TGTGCCAGCAGCTGGGGGGGCGGGAACACCGGGGAGCTGTTTTTT,CASSWGGGNTGELFF
-,-,TRBV6-6,TRBJ2-1,TGTGCCAGCAGTTTCCCGCGGTACGAGCAGTTCTTC,CASSFPRYEQFF